The rows below give T cell receptor beta chains drawn from one sample of a study of blood T cell repertoires in COVID-19. Here immunoSEQ multiplex PCR was the method, and the copy in TCRdb shows in-frame clones only, minus some. The sample includes fewer than 150,000 clones, 88% of them seen just once. Source material: peripheral blood. The receptors shown here come from a woman in her 50s with active or convalescent COVID-19. Both conserved end residues are part of each CDR3. The order of the fields is V gene, D gene, clone size, J gene, CDR3 DNA, CDR3 protein. The D gene is left open where the match is weak. Some rows mark clone size as missing; the rest say once, few, many or name a class of expanded clone.

>TRBV4-1|NA|NA|TRBJ2-7
TGCGCCAGCAGCCCCCGCTCGGCAGGCTACGAGCAGTACTTC
CASSPRSAGYEQYF
>TRBV3-1/TRBV3-2|NA|NA|TRBJ2-7
TGTGCCAGCAGCCAGGGGAAATACAGGGAAAGGTACGAGCAGTACTTC
CASSQGKYRERYEQYF
>TRBV10-3|NA|once|TRBJ2-7
TGTGCCATCAGAGGGACTGGGGGATCCTACGAGCAGTACTTC
CAIRGTGGSYEQYF
>TRBV11-2|NA|NA|TRBJ1-1
TGTGCCAGCAGCTTAGCCCCGAGGACTGAAGCTTTCTTT
CASSLAPRTEAFF
>TRBV19|NA|NA|TRBJ2-3
TGTGCCAGTAGTATAGGCCGGGAGTCAGATACGCAGTATTTT
CASSIGRESDTQYF
>TRBV6-1|NA|NA|TRBJ2-2
TGTGCCAGCAGTGAACAGGCAGGAACCGGGGAGCTGTTTTTT
CASSEQAGTGELFF
>TRBV15|NA|once|TRBJ1-3
TGTGCCACCAGCAGAGATCTGGCAGGGGACTCTGGAAACACCATATATTTT
CATSRDLAGDSGNTIYF
>TRBV7-2|NA|NA|TRBJ2-1
TGTGCCAGCACGCCGACTCCGTCCTACAATGAGCAGTTCTTC
CASTPTPSYNEQFF
>TRBV28|TRBD2|NA|TRBJ2-3
TGTGCCAGCAAAGGCGGGGGACGCACAGATACGCAGTATTTT
CASKGGGRTDTQYF
>TRBV6-5|TRBD1|NA|TRBJ2-7
TGTGCCAGCAGTTACTCGACAGGGCGTTGGTACGAGCAGTACTTC
CASSYSTGRWYEQYF
>TRBV7-2|NA|NA|TRBJ2-1
TGTGCCAGCAGCTCCGCCGGGACACGGTACAATGAGCAGTTCTTC
CASSSAGTRYNEQFF
>TRBV24-1|TRBD2|NA|TRBJ2-1
TGTGCCACCAGTGATCAGGGACTAGCGGGCGGATACAATGAGCAGTTCTTC
CATSDQGLAGGYNEQFF
>TRBV18|NA|NA|TRBJ1-5
TGTGCCAGCTCACGCTCTAGGGACTCTCAGCCCCAGCATTTT
CASSRSRDSQPQHF
>TRBV2|TRBD1|NA|TRBJ1-2
TGTGCCAGCAGCTTAGGCCAGGGGGCCGGCGGCTACACCTTC
CASSLGQGAGGYTF
>TRBV28|TRBD2|NA|TRBJ2-3
TGTGCCAGCAGTTCCGGACTAGCGGGAGGGTTGGCAGATACGCAGTATTTT
CASSSGLAGGLADTQYF
>TRBV6-2/TRBV6-3|NA|once|TRBJ1-5
TGTGCCAGCAGTTACAGCGTCGGGTTTCAGCCCCAGCATTTT
CASSYSVGFQPQHF
>TRBV11-3|TRBD1|NA|TRBJ1-2
TGTGCCAGCAGCGCGGGACAGCGCTACACCTTC
CASSAGQRYTF
>TRBV7-2|NA|NA|TRBJ2-1
TGTGCCAGCAGCTTGGGGCGTCTCCCATCCTACAATGGGCAGTTCTTC
CASSLGRLPSYNGQFF
>TRBV3-1/TRBV3-2|TRBD1|NA|TRBJ2-7
TGTGCCAGCAGCCTCGGGACAGTGTACGAGCAGTACTTC
CASSLGTVYEQYF
>TRBV5-8|NA|NA|TRBJ2-3
TGTGCCAGCAGCTTCCGGGACACCCGGGGAGATACGCAGTATTTT
CASSFRDTRGDTQYF
>TRBV10-2|TRBD2|NA|TRBJ2-7
TGCGCCAGCAGTGATTGGACTAGCGGGGTCCCCTACGAGCAGTACTTC
CASSDWTSGVPYEQYF
>TRBV6-1|TRBD1|NA|TRBJ2-7
TGTGCCAGCAGTGAAGAAGTAGGGGGCTCCACCGAGCAGTACTTC
CASSEEVGGSTEQYF
>TRBV4-2|NA|NA|TRBJ2-5
TGTGCCAGCAGCCAAGAAGGCGGGACCCGAGAGACCCAGTACTTC
CASSQEGGTRETQYF
>TRBV28|NA|NA|TRBJ1-2
TGTGCCAGCAGTCCAAGCCTCGGAACAGGGACCTATGGCTACACCTTC
CASSPSLGTGTYGYTF
>TRBV19|NA|few|TRBJ2-7
TGTGCCAGTAGTATAGGGTCCAGCGGCGCCTACGAGCAGTACTTC
CASSIGSSGAYEQYF
>TRBV7-3|NA|NA|TRBJ2-3
TGTGCCAGCAGCTCTCTAGGGGGTGGTGCAGATACGCAGTATTTT
CASSSLGGGADTQYF
>TRBV7-9|NA|NA|TRBJ2-7
TGTGCCAGCAGCTTAGGGACAAATAGCTACGAGCAGTACTTC
CASSLGTNSYEQYF
>TRBV7-4|TRBD1|NA|TRBJ2-6
TGTGCCCATAGGGACAGGCCCTACTCTGGGGCCAACGTCCTGACTTTC
CAHRDRPYSGANVLTF
>TRBV28|NA|NA|TRBJ2-5
TGTGCCAGCAGCGAGGAGACCCAGTACTTC
CASSEETQYF
>TRBV9|TRBD2|NA|TRBJ2-1
TGTGCCAGCAGCGTAGTGGGTCGAGCGGGAGAGTACAATGAGCAGTTCTTC
CASSVVGRAGEYNEQFF
>TRBV3-1/TRBV3-2|TRBD1|NA|TRBJ2-7
TGTGCCAGCAGCTCTACCGACAGGGGCCCCTACGAGCAGTACTTC
CASSSTDRGPYEQYF
>TRBV2|TRBD1|NA|TRBJ1-2
TGTGCCAGCAGTTCCCGACAGGGCAACAACTATGGCTACACCTTC
CASSSRQGNNYGYTF
>TRBV2|TRBD2|NA|TRBJ2-1
TGTGCCAGCAGTCTAGCGGGAGTGGTCGATGAGCAGTTCTTC
CASSLAGVVDEQFF
>TRBV19|NA|once|TRBJ2-7
TGTGCCAGTAGTATAGGGCACAGGAGGGACTACGAGCAGTACTTC
CASSIGHRRDYEQYF
>TRBV4-2|TRBD2|once|TRBJ2-1
TGTGCCAGCAGCCAACGACTAGCGGGGAACCCCCACAGTAATGAGCAGTTCTTC
CASSQRLAGNPHSNEQFF
>TRBV2|TRBD1|few|TRBJ2-7
TGTGCCAGCAGCCTCACAGGGGCCGAGCAGTACTTC
CASSLTGAEQYF
>TRBV7-8|TRBD1|once|TRBJ1-2
TGTGCCAGCAGCTTAGCGGAGACAGGGCCCTATGGCTACACCTTC
CASSLAETGPYGYTF
>TRBV5-1|NA|NA|TRBJ2-7
TGCGCCAGCAGCGCCTCCCAGGGGTACGAGCAGTACTTC
CASSASQGYEQYF
>TRBV10-3|TRBD1|NA|TRBJ1-1
TGTGCCATCAGTGATCTGACGGGGAGACAGGGAGGCCGTAACACTGAAGCTTTCTTT
CAISDLTGRQGGRNTEAFF
>TRBV7-3|TRBD2|once|TRBJ2-1
TGTGCCAGCAGCTTACTAGCGGGAGGCGGTGAGCAGTTCTTC
CASSLLAGGGEQFF
>TRBV7-2|NA|NA|TRBJ1-3
TGTGCCAGCAGCCAAAGACTCCTCTCTGGAAACACCATATATTTT
CASSQRLLSGNTIYF
>TRBV30|NA|NA|TRBJ2-7
TGTGCCTGGGGTCCGGGACTGACCCTTGTCCACGAGCAGTACTTC
CAWGPGLTLVHEQYF